This TCR beta chain was retrieved from a study of blood T cell repertoires in COVID-19. The germline V gene has CDR1 SGHRS and CDR2 YFSETQ. J gave up 2 bases and V 4 bases, and 3 bases lay outside the gene matches. The CDR3 totals 16 residues. Methods used by the authors: By means of reference gene primer amplification, nucleated cell counts were estimated. Repertoires were generated with immunoSEQ multiplex PCR, while TCRdb's copy carries only in-frame clones and drops some. The D gene and trimming were derived from the DNA, and the V and J assignments and clone size from that table. The table includes about 250,000 clones, about 82% detected once.

The sequencing sample was made of peripheral blood. The receptor was derived from a woman over 75 with COVID-19, enrolled during active disease. This chain links TRBV5-1 with TRBJ2-5; 15 bases map to TRBD2. In DNA form, the CDR3 reads TGCGCCAGCAGCGAGGGACTAGCGGGGGGACAAGAGACCCAGTACTTC. This codes for CASSEGLAGGQETQYF.